This section outlines one T cell receptor (beta chain) sequence together with its context. Its antigen is undetermined. The PCR employed 60 Vbeta primers together with 13 Jbeta primers. Some clones are missing from TCRdb's copy, which holds only in-frame ones; the method was immunoSEQ multiplex PCR. This sample carries under 200,000 clones, 82% of them seen once, and the ten largest clones take about 0.89%. This sample stems from a study of cytomegalovirus exposure and HLA in healthy donors. Whole-study findings and limits: It was likely that a cluster of highly shared sequence variants was a sequencing artifact. As a later analysis revealed, most CMV-associated TCR beta chains appeared HLA-restricted.

Trimming removed 6 bases from V and 3 bases from J; junction bases left unmatched: 7. The CDR3 spans 15 residues. Germline CDR1 reads MDHEN; CDR2 reads SYDVKM. The V gene is TRBV28, the J gene TRBJ2-7; 11 bases are a match to TRBD2. The clonotype originates from a girl aged 2-10 years in good health and CMV-seropositive. The specimen sequenced was PBMCs. This chain's CDR3 is CASSPGTSGHYEQYF. The CDR3 DNA is TGTGCCAGCAGCCCAGGGACTAGCGGACACTACGAGCAGTACTTC.